The 28 T cell receptor beta chains listed next were all sequenced from one sample in a study of blood T cell repertoires in COVID-19. The table came from immunoSEQ multiplex PCR; TCRdb's copy has only in-frame clones and leaves some out. Here the sample spans more than 400,000 clones, roughly 88% being singletons. The specimen was PBMCs or T cells enriched from blood (not recorded which). The receptors come from a man in his late teens or twenties who had recovered from COVID-19.

This clone showed up just a few times. The chain is built from TRBV5-1 and TRBJ1-1; 8 bases are shared with TRBD1. This CDR3 is 15 amino acids long. V was pared by 3 bases and J by 4 bases, with 8 bases of the junction left unmatched. Germline CDR1 and CDR2: SGHRS and YFSETQ. The CDR3 reads CASSYFDRGGTEAFF. In nucleotides, the CDR3 is TGCGCCAGCAGCTACTTTGACAGGGGTGGCACTGAAGCTTTCTTT. The complete variable domain, with remaining parts taken from reference TRBV5-1 and TRBJ1-1, reads KAGVTQTPRYLIKTRGQQVTLSCSPISGHRSVSWYQQTPGQGLQFLFEYFSETQRNKGNFPGRFSGRQFSNSRSEMNVSTLELGDSALYLCASSYFDRGGTEAFFGQGTRLTVV.

The chain has TRBV18 and TRBJ2-5; D perhaps matches TRBD1 (5 bases). Germline V gene sequence: CDR1 KGHSH, CDR2 LQKENI. CDR3 length equals 14 residues. The V gene lost 6 bases and the J gene lost 2 bases, with 13 bases spanning the gap. CDR3 coding DNA: TGTGCCAGCTCCCTCTCGACAGCTCAAGAGACCCAGTACTTC. Protein: CASSLSTAQETQYF.

The rearrangement uses TRBV11-3 and TRBJ2-1; D perhaps matches TRBD1 (6 bases). This CDR3 is built from 13 residues. CDR1 is SGHNT, CDR2 YENEEA, per germline. V lost 5 bases to trimming and J lost 6 bases, with 11 bases between them. CDR3 sequence: CASSPDRTNEQFF. CDR3 bases: TGTGCCAGCAGCCCAGACAGGACCAATGAGCAGTTCTTC.

This clone was seen a few times. The chain combines TRBV28 with TRBJ1-2; 10 nucleotides line up with TRBD1. Trimming removed 4 bases from V and 3 bases from J; junction bases left unmatched: 5. The germline V gene has CDR1 MDHEN and CDR2 SYDVKM. The CDR3 is made up of 15 amino acids. The DNA of the CDR3 is TGTGCCAGCAGTTCGACTGGGACAGGGGACTATGGCTACACCTTC. It specifies CASSSTGTGDYGYTF.

This rearrangement joins TRBV21-1 to TRBJ1-3. TRBV21-1 is flagged as a pseudogene. The CDR3 loop spans 10 amino acids. The CDR3 is CATPPYTIYF. CDR3 DNA: TGTGCCACCCCCCCCTATACCATATATTTT.

CDR3 bases: TGTGCCAGCAGAGGGATGGAGGTCGGGGAGCTGTTTTTT. The encoded protein is CASRGMEVGELFF. The chain combines TRBV2 with TRBJ2-2, with D perhaps TRBD2 (5 bases). Between the trimmed V and J ends, which lost 6 bases and 7 bases, there was a span of 12 bases. The CDR3 is made up of 13 amino acids. Germline CDR1 is SNHLY and CDR2 is FYNNEI.

V and J are TRBV9 and TRBJ2-2; D gene unclear. Per the germline V gene, CDR1 is SGDLS and CDR2 is YYNGEE. The CDR3 spans 15 residues. Trimming stripped 2 bases from V and 5 bases from J, with 13 bases between. The CDR3 region is CASSVSPEPTGELFF. In DNA, the CDR3 is TGTGCCAGCAGCGTCTCCCCGGAGCCAACCGGGGAGCTGTTTTTT. Supplemented by reference TRBV9 and TRBJ2-2, the full variable domain reads DSGVTQTPKHLITATGQRVTLRCSPRSGDLSVYWYQQSLDQGLQFLIQYYNGEERAKGNILERFSAQQFPDLHSELNLSSLELGDSALYFCASSVSPEPTGELFFGEGSRLTVL.

The rearrangement links TRBV3-1 (or the pseudogene TRBV3-2) to TRBJ1-1; 8 positions match TRBD1. The V gene end was trimmed by 4 bases and the J gene end by 3 bases; junction bases not matched to a gene: 4. CDR3 length equals 14 residues. CDR1 and CDR2 from the germline V gene are LGHDT and YNNKEL (reference sequence). Here the CDR3 DNA reads TGTGCCAGCAGCCGGAACAGGGGGGACACTGAAGCTTTCTTT. Amino acids: CASSRNRGDTEAFF.

This clone has a single count. The sample carries other DNA sequences with the same CDR3. The chain is built from TRBV12-3 or TRBV12-4 and TRBJ2-7; D ambiguous. The CDR3 loop spans 12 amino acids. Trimming took off 4 bases at V and 3 bases at J, with 7 bases between the two ends. CDR3 nucleotide sequence: TGTGCCAGCAGTTCCACTGGCTACGAGCAGTACTTC. This encodes CASSSTGYEQYF.

This clone was counted a single time. This chain connects TRBV15 to TRBJ1-4; TRBD1 is a possible D gene (6 bases). The germline gives CDR1 LNHNV, CDR2 YYDKDF (reference sequence). The CDR3 sequence is 14 residues long. Trimming removed 2 bases from V and 7 bases from J, with 11 bases in between. The CDR3 DNA reads as TGTGCCACCAGCAGACCAGGGGTAACTGAAAAACTGTTTTTT. It yields the protein CATSRPGVTEKLFF. Full variable domain (missing parts from reference TRBV15 and TRBJ1-4): DAMVIQNPRYQVTQFGKPVTLSCSQTLNHNVMYWYQQKSSQAPKLLFHYYDKDFNNEADTPDNFQSRRPNTSFCFLDIRSPGLGDTAMYLCATSRPGVTEKLFFGSGTQLSVL.

This rearrangement joins TRBV28 to TRBJ1-2, with a weak D call TRBD1 (5 bases). V was trimmed by 11 bases and J by 4 bases, leaving 20 bases between them. This CDR3 comprises 14 residues. Germline CDR1 reads MDHEN; CDR2 reads SYDVKM. The CDR3 sequence is CAARPPGQSYGYTF. CDR3 coding DNA: TGTGCCGCGAGGCCTCCAGGGCAGAGCTATGGCTACACCTTC.

This chain links TRBV10-3 with TRBJ2-1; D may be TRBD1 (6 bases). The germline V gene encodes CDR1 ENHRY and CDR2 SYGVKD. V lost 7 bases and J lost 9, with 13 bases in between. CDR3 size: 12 residues. For the CDR3, the DNA is TGTGCCATCACGAGTGGGGGCAGTGAGCAGTTCTTC. It encodes CAITSGGSEQFF.

This chain uses TRBV12-5 with TRBJ1-5, with D hard to call. V was shortened by 0 bases and J by 3 bases, with 15 bases between the two germline ends. CDR3 length: 17 amino acids. CDR1 LGHNT and CDR2 FRNRAP come from the germline V gene. This CDR3 is CASGLVMGQVFNQPQHF. The CDR3 DNA sequence: TGTGCTAGTGGTTTGGTAATGGGCCAGGTGTTCAATCAGCCCCAGCATTTT.

This clone was recorded a few times. The J gene is TRBJ1-1, the V gene TRBV19, with unresolved D. The CDR3 is made up of 13 amino acids. Between the trimmed V and J ends, which lost 1 base and 7 bases, there was a span of 10 bases. Germline CDR1 LNHDA, CDR2 SQIVND (reference sequence). The CDR3 is CASSIAKGDEAFF. The CDR3 nucleotides read TGTGCCAGTAGTATAGCTAAAGGAGATGAAGCTTTCTTT.

The chain employs TRBV5-6 and TRBJ2-3, with D hard to call. Germline V gene lookup returns CDR1 SGHDT and CDR2 YYEEEE. The CDR3 runs to 14 residues. V gave up 1 base and J gave up 3 bases, with 9 bases separating them. CDR3 nucleotides: TGTGCCAGCAGCTTGTTGCAGGTTACAGATACGCAGTATTTT. Its translation is CASSLLQVTDTQYF.

As for this clone: One end of the junction fails to match germline, which may point to a read error. The chain recombines TRBV11-3 with TRBJ1-1; tentatively, D is TRBD1 (5 bases). Germline-derived CDR1 and CDR2 are SGHNT and YENEEA. The CDR3 length is 12 residues. The CDR3 bases are TGTGCCAGCAGCTTAGAGGGGTCCGGGGGAATCTTT. Translated: CASSLEGSGGIF.

The chain links TRBV10-3 to TRBJ2-5; no clear D. Deletions cut 0 bases from V and 5 bases from J, with 19 bases between. This CDR3 contains 17 residues. Germline V lookup: CDR1 ENHRY, CDR2 SYGVKD. CDR3 amino acids: CAISESIVILRMETQYF. Here the CDR3 DNA reads TGTGCCATCAGTGAGTCGATAGTTATCCTGCGGATGGAGACCCAGTACTTC.

This clone was seen more than once but under ten times. V gene TRBV12-3 or TRBV12-4 combines with J gene TRBJ1-4; no reliable D call. V lost 8 bases and J lost 7, with 14 bases in between. The CDR3 is 13 residues long. CDR3 protein: CASGREGSEKLFF. CDR3 nucleotide sequence: TGTGCCAGCGGGCGGGAGGGTAGTGAAAAACTGTTTTTT.

V gene TRBV10-3 combines with J gene TRBJ2-7; possible D gene TRBD1, 6 bases. Germline CDR1 ENHRY, CDR2 SYGVKD. V shed 3 bases and J shed 4 bases, with 16 bases lying between them. The length of the CDR3 is 15 residues. The DNA for the CDR3 is TGTGCCATCAGTGATTACAGCACAGGGATGTACGAGCAGTACTTC. This encodes CAISDYSTGMYEQYF.

The chain has TRBV7-9 and TRBJ2-1; D not resolved. The CDR3 is 13 amino acids. From germline, CDR1 is SEHNR and CDR2 FQNEAQ (reference sequence). The V and J ends lost 4 bases and 5 bases respectively, with 9 bases between them. The CDR3 is CASSSPRNNEQFF. The DNA for the CDR3 is TGTGCCAGCAGCTCACCCAGGAACAATGAGCAGTTCTTC.

The J gene is TRBJ1-1, the V gene TRBV7-9, with TRBD1 matching 8 bases. Looked up from germline, CDR1 is SEHNR and CDR2 is FQNEAQ (reference sequence). V lost 3 bases to trimming and J lost 7 bases; unmatched junction nucleotides: 7. The CDR3 runs 14 residues. Written as DNA, the CDR3 is TGTGCCAGCAGCTTGGGACAGGAAAATGTTGAAGCTTTCTTT. Amino acid sequence: CASSLGQENVEAFF.

CDR3 region: CASTLGARPEAFF. CDR3 in DNA: TGTGCCAGCACTCTAGGCGCTCGGCCTGAAGCTTTCTTT. The chain uses TRBV28 and TRBJ1-1, with D unresolved. The V gene's germline CDR1 is MDHEN and CDR2 SYDVKM. Trimming cost V 7 bases and J 6 bases, with 15 bases left between them. The CDR3 is made up of 13 amino acids.

CDR3 sequence reads: CASSEALRVRGTQYF. The CDR3 DNA follows: TGTGCCAGCAGTGAAGCGCTTCGGGTGCGGGGTACGCAGTATTTT. The chain combines TRBV6-1 with TRBJ2-3; a possible D gene is TRBD2 (6 bases). There are 15 residues in the CDR3. The V gene lost 0 bases and the J gene lost 8 bases, with 15 bases spanning the gap. Germline V gene lookup returns CDR1 MNHNS and CDR2 SASEGT.

The chain is built from TRBV5-1 and TRBJ2-5, with D maybe TRBD1 (6 bases). Per the germline V gene, CDR1 is SGHRS and CDR2 is YFSETQ. V was shortened by 4 bases and J by 2 bases, with 9 bases between the two germline ends. The CDR3 has 13 amino acids. The CDR3 DNA sequence: TGCGCCAGCAGCACAGGACAGCAAGAGACCCAGTACTTC. Translation gives CASSTGQQETQYF.

V usage is TRBV5-1 and J usage is TRBJ1-1; D might be TRBD1 (5 bases). The germline V gene encodes CDR1 SGHRS and CDR2 YFSETQ. Trimming removed 4 bases from V and 6 bases from J, with 13 bases in between. CDR3 length: 13 residues. CDR3: CASSPMGGPEAFF. CDR3 DNA: TGCGCCAGCAGCCCCATGGGGGGTCCTGAAGCTTTCTTT.

CDR3 sequence: CATSRDGEGSSPLHF. CDR3 nucleotides: TGTGCCACCAGCAGAGACGGGGAAGGGAGTTCACCCCTCCACTTT. The V and J genes are TRBV15 and TRBJ1-6; no definite D call. Germline-derived CDR1 and CDR2 are LNHNV and YYDKDF (reference sequence). CDR3 length: 15 residues. V lost 0 bases to trimming and J lost 9 bases, with 12 bases between them.

The chain joins TRBV30 to TRBJ2-7, with 9 bases lining up with TRBD2. The J segment lost 3 bases and the V segment lost 4 bases, leaving 7 bases of the junction unmatched. CDR1 is GTSNPN, CDR2 SVGIG, per germline (reference sequence). This CDR3 is built from 14 residues. This CDR3 reads CAWTRAGGIYEQYF. CDR3 DNA: TGTGCCTGGACCCGTGCGGGGGGGATCTACGAGCAGTACTTC.

The chain recombines TRBV30 with TRBJ2-5; D is possibly TRBD2 (6 bases). There are 13 residues in the CDR3. Trimming cost V 5 bases and J 4 bases, with 14 bases left between them. Germline CDR1 is GTSNPN and CDR2 is SVGIG (reference sequence). CDR3 DNA sequence: TGTGCCTGGGGGGACTCTGGTGGAGAGACCCAGTACTTC. Translating it yields CAWGDSGGETQYF. Full variable domain (remainder filled in from reference TRBV30 and TRBJ2-5): SQTIHQWPATLVQPVGSPLSLECTVEGTSNPNLYWYRQAAGRGLQLLFYSVGIGQISSEVPQNLSASRPQDRQFILSSKKLLLSDSGFYLCAWGDSGGETQYFGPGTRLLVL.